The text below deals with one TCR beta chain. The antigen remains undetermined. Germline V gene lookup returns CDR1 SGHKS and CDR2 YYEKEE (reference sequence). This CDR3 region has 12 residues. V was pared by 4 bases and J by 4 bases, with 7 bases between. Clones were sequenced by immunoSEQ multiplex PCR, and TCRdb holds only the in-frame ones, with some missing. The data contain about 80,000 clones, 65% to 90% of them seen just once; the ten biggest clones take up over 1.5%. This entry belongs to a study of OX40 agonist ivuxolimab in advanced cancers. For the study at large: A history of anti-PD-1, anti-PD-L1 or anti-CTLA-4 therapy was acceptable, and about 37% had some. In three patients, partial responses were observed, one with hepatocellular carcinoma and two with cutaneous melanoma.

The study, taken as a whole, reports: No antigen was identified for the clonally expanded peripheral T cells. At 0.1-3.0 mg/kg, partial responders had clonal expansion among the lowest observed.

The sequenced sample was CD4+ or CD8+ T cells sorted from blood, obtained in a trial of the OX40 agonist ivuxolimab. V is TRBV5-5 and J is TRBJ2-3; no clear D. The receptor's source is an adult with an advanced solid tumor such as melanoma, head and neck, liver or kidney cancer. CDR3 protein: CASSLEPDTQYF. The CDR3 coding sequence is TGTGCCAGCAGCCTCGAGCCAGATACGCAGTATTTT.